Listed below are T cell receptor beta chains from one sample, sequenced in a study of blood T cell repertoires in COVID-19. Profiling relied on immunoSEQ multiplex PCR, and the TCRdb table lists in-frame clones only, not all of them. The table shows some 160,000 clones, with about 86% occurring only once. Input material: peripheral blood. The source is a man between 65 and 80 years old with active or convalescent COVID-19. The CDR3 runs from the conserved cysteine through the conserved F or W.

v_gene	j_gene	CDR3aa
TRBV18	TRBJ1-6	CASSPYNRGMDSPLHF
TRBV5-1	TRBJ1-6	CASSLEQGFYNSPLHF
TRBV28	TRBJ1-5	CASATGWGPMQPQHF
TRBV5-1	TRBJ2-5	CASSLRYLTDFFQETQYF
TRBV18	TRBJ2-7	CASSPPQGREQYF
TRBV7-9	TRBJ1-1	CASSAYMNTEAFF
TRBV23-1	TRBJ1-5	CASRSSRGQPQHF
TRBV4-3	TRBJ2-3	CASSLLGPVGPDTQYF
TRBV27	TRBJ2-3	CASSLSAGVGVQDTQYF
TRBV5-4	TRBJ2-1	CASSPGGVEQFF
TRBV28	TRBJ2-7	CASRGRPYEQYF
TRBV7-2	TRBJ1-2	CASSRQGAGYTF
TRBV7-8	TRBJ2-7	CASSPPDYEQYF
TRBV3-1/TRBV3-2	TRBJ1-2	CASSQDQGRVIAGYTF
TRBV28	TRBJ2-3	CASSPGTDTQYF
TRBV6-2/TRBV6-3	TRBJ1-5	CASSFSDRLYQPQHF
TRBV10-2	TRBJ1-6	CASSDLQGSYNSPLHF
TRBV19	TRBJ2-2	CASSTLLGGGRFRTGELFF
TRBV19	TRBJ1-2	CASSIRDRDGYTF
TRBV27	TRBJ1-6	CASRTPGTGRSPLHF
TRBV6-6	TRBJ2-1	CASSFTGGPVDEQFF
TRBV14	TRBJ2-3	CASSPISGLTGDTQYF
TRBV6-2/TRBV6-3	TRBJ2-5	CASSYSLEGLAGHQETQYF
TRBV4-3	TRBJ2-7	CASSQDRREQYF
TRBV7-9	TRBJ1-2	CASSLITGGSNYGYTF
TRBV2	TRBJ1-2	CASRPGGYGYTF
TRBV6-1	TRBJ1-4	CASSDGGTNEKLFF
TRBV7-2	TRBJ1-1	CASSIYWEPNTEAFF
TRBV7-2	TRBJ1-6	CASSSFLYNSPLHF
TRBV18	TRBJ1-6	CASSQGENSPLHF
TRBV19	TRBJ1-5	CASRRTGSNQPQHF
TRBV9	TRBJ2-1	CASSVQIYNEQFF
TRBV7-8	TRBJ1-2	CASSPGEGLRKNYGYTF